A selection of T cell receptor beta chains follows, all from one sample in a study of T cells in localized non-small cell lung cancer. Profiling relied on immunoSEQ multiplex PCR, and the TCRdb table lists in-frame clones only, not all of them. Seen here are around 41,000 clones, roughly 86% observed once, and the top ten hold 6.5% to 9%. Sequencing was performed on peripheral blood, taken before any cancer treatment. These receptors all come from a woman aged 18-49 years with stage III lung adenocarcinoma. The CDR3 runs from the conserved cysteine through the conserved F or W. A D gene is named only where the DNA matches it firmly. Clone size is given for some rows only: seen once, a few or many times, or a class if the clone is expanded.

d_call clone_size j_call v_call cdr3_nt cdr3_aa
NA NA TRBJ2-2 TRBV6-5 TGTGCCAGCTCGGGACAGAACACCGGGGAGCTGTTTTTT CASSGQNTGELFF
NA NA TRBJ2-2 TRBV18 TGTGCCAGCTCACCTTCAGGGGTACGGAACACCGGGGAGCTGTTTTTT CASSPSGVRNTGELFF
TRBD1 NA TRBJ1-4 TRBV18 TGTGCCAGCTCCCCCGGGACAGCAACTAATGAAAAACTGTTTTTT CASSPGTATNEKLFF
NA once TRBJ2-3 TRBV4-2 TGTGCCAGCAGCCAAGCCGGTAGCACAGATACGCAGTATTTT CASSQAGSTDTQYF
TRBD2 NA TRBJ2-5 TRBV9 TGTGCCAGCAGCCCCCCCCGGGCTAGCGGGGAAGAGACCCAGTACTTC CASSPPRASGEETQYF
NA NA TRBJ1-2 TRBV19 TGTGCCAGTAGTATAGAATCAGGGAACTATGGCTACACCTTC CASSIESGNYGYTF
NA NA TRBJ2-5 TRBV19 TGTGCCAGTAGTATACGGGTAGAGACCCAGTACTTC CASSIRVETQYF
TRBD1 NA TRBJ2-7 TRBV5-1 TGCGACAGCAGCTTCCCAGGGGGCGGCTACGAGCAGTACTTC CDSSFPGGGYEQYF
NA NA TRBJ2-7 TRBV7-2 TGTGCCAGCAGCCCCTATGGTGTCGGGGCGTACGAGCAGTACTTC CASSPYGVGAYEQYF
NA NA TRBJ2-5 TRBV5-6 TGTGCCAGCAGCCTGGGGGGAGATAGATGGGTCCAAGAGACCCAGTACTTC CASSLGGDRWVQETQYF
TRBD1 NA TRBJ1-5 TRBV4-1 TGCGCCAGCAGCCAAGTATTGACAGGGGGAAGAGATCAGCCCCAGCATTTT CASSQVLTGGRDQPQHF
NA NA TRBJ1-1 TRBV29-1 TGCAGCGTTGTTGGGGGCGGCACTGAAGCTTTCTTT CSVVGGGTEAFF
NA NA TRBJ1-3 TRBV5-6 TGTGCCAGCAGCCTCCTCCAGGGCGGAGGAAACACCATATATTTT CASSLLQGGGNTIYF
NA NA TRBJ1-2 TRBV4-2 TGTGCCAGCAGCCAAGATGAGGAGGGCGGGACTGAAGGCTACACCTTC CASSQDEEGGTEGYTF
NA NA TRBJ2-5 TRBV5-1 TGCGCCAGCAGCTTGGACAGTCTCCAAGAGACCCAGTACTTC CASSLDSLQETQYF
NA NA TRBJ1-2 TRBV5-4 TGTGCCAGCAGCTTTGAGGGAAACTATGGCTACACCTTC CASSFEGNYGYTF
NA once TRBJ1-1 TRBV2 TGTGCCAGCAGGTCACAGCTTGCGGGCACTGAAGCTTTCTTT CASRSQLAGTEAFF
TRBD1 NA TRBJ1-1 TRBV19 TGTGCCAGTAGTATAGGGACAGGGATTGTCACTGAAGCTTTCTTT CASSIGTGIVTEAFF
TRBD1 NA TRBJ2-1 TRBV12-5 TGTGCTAGTGTCGCCCGATCCCAGGGGGCAATGAATGAGCAGTTCTTC CASVARSQGAMNEQFF
TRBD1 NA TRBJ2-7 TRBV2 TGTGCCAGCAGCCCCGCAGTGGGACAGAGTTACGAGCAGTACTTC CASSPAVGQSYEQYF
NA NA TRBJ2-5 TRBV6-1 TGTGCCAGCAGTGAGTCAACCGGGACCCAAGAGACCCAGTACTTC CASSESTGTQETQYF
TRBD2 NA TRBJ2-3 TRBV23-1 TGCGCCAGCAGTCGAGAAACTAGCGGGGGGGCCTTAGATACGCAGTATTTT CASSRETSGGALDTQYF
NA NA TRBJ1-2 TRBV5-4 TGTGCCAGCAGCTCCCGCGTAAACTATGGCTACACCTTC CASSSRVNYGYTF
NA NA TRBJ2-5 TRBV5-4 TGTGCCAGCAGCGAACGGTCCCGGGGGACTGGAGAGACCCAGTACTTC CASSERSRGTGETQYF
TRBD1 NA TRBJ1-4 TRBV4-1 TGCGCCAGCAGCCACCGGGACAGAGTTGAAAAACTGTTTTTT CASSHRDRVEKLFF
TRBD1 NA TRBJ1-2 TRBV18 TGTGCCAGCTCACCTTACACGGACAGGGACGATGGCTACACCTTC CASSPYTDRDDGYTF
TRBD2 once TRBJ2-3 TRBV4-1 TGCGCCAGCAGCCACTCTAGCGGGGGGGCGAAAGATACGCAGTATTTT CASSHSSGGAKDTQYF
NA once TRBJ2-7 TRBV10-1 TGCGCCAGCAAGGGGTCAGGGTCGTACGAGCAGTACTTC CASKGSGSYEQYF
NA NA TRBJ2-5 TRBV5-1 TGCGCCAGCAGCACCAACTCAGGGATCTTGTCAGAGACCCAGTACTTC CASSTNSGILSETQYF
NA NA TRBJ2-3 TRBV5-1 TGCGCCAGCAGCTTGGAGGGTGCGACAGATACGCAGTATTTT CASSLEGATDTQYF
NA NA TRBJ2-7 TRBV21-1 TGTGCCAGCAGCAAAGCGCCGGGACAGGGTGGTTTC CASSKAPGQGGF
NA NA TRBJ1-5 TRBV2 TGTGCCAGCAGCTACTCTGGTCAGCCCCAGCATTTT CASSYSGQPQHF
TRBD1 NA TRBJ1-5 TRBV7-8 TGTGCCAGCAGCTTGCGACAGGGCCAGCCCCAGCATTTT CASSLRQGQPQHF
NA NA TRBJ2-5 TRBV9 TGTGCCAGCAGCCGGGGGGCCGCGGGGGATTTAGTGGAGACCCAGTACTTC CASSRGAAGDLVETQYF
NA NA TRBJ2-5 TRBV19 TGTGCCAGTAGTATTGCCAGCGGTCAAGAGACCCAGTACTTC CASSIASGQETQYF
NA NA TRBJ2-5 TRBV2 TGTGCCAGCAGTCGTATCCAAGAGACCCAGTACTTC CASSRIQETQYF
NA NA TRBJ1-2 TRBV30 TGTGCCTGGAGTCCCCGGGGATATAGATATGGCTACACCTTC CAWSPRGYRYGYTF
NA NA TRBJ1-1 TRBV6-5 TGTGCCAGCAGTTACAACGCAGAGGGAGGTACTGAAGCTTTCTTT CASSYNAEGGTEAFF
NA NA TRBJ1-2 TRBV13 TGTGCCAGCAGCTTAGTATTCATGGGGGAACCTAACTATGGCTACACCTTC CASSLVFMGEPNYGYTF
NA NA TRBJ1-6 TRBV7-9 TGTGCCAGCAGCTTATCGACAGATAATTCACCCCTCCACTTT CASSLSTDNSPLHF
NA once TRBJ2-5 TRBV4-1 TGCGCCAGCAGCCAAGGGGGCTACCAAGAGACCCAGTACTTC CASSQGGYQETQYF